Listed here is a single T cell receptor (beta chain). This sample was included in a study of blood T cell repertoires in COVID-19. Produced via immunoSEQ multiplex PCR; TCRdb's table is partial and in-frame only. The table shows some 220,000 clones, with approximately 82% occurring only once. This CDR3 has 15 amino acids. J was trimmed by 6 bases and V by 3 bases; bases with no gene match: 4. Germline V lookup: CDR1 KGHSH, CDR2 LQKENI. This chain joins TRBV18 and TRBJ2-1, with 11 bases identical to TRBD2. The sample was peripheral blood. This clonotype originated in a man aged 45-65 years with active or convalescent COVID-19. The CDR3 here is CASSPGLAEVNEQFF. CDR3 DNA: TGTGCCAGCTCACCGGGACTAGCGGAGGTCAATGAGCAGTTCTTC.